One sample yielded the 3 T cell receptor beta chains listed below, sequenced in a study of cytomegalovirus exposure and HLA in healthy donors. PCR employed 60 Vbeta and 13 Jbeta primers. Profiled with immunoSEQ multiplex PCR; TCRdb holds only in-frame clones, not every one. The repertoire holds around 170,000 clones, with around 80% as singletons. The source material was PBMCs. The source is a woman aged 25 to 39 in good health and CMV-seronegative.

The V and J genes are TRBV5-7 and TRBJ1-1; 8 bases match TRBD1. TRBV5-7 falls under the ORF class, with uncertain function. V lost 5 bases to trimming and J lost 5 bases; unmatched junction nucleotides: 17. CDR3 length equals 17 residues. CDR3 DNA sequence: TGTGCCAGCAGTTGGACAGGGACTATAGGCGAACGAACTGAAGCTTTCTTT. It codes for CASSWTGTIGERTEAFF.

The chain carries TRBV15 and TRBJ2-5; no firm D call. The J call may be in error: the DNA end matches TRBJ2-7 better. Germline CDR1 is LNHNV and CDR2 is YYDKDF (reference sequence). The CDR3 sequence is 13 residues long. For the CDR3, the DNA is TGTGCCACCCGTTGGGCGAACTCCTACGAGCAGTACTTC. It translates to CATRWANSYEQYF.

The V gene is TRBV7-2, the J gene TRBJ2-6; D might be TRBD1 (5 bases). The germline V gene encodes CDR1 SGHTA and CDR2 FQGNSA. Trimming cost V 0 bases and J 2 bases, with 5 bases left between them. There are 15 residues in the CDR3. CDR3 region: CASSLAGAGANVLTF. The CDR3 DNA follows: TGTGCCAGCAGCTTAGCAGGGGCTGGGGCCAACGTCCTGACTTTC.